This TCR beta chain was sequenced for a study of cytomegalovirus exposure and HLA in healthy donors (dated by TCRdb to about 2017). Background on the whole study: In an earlier analysis of some 610 of the donors, around 300 Gb of sequence data and some 120 million unique TCR beta sequences from about 190 million T cells were reported. An early release covering around 630 HLA-typed donors comprised about 320 gigabases of sequencing data and 65 million to 100 million unique TCR sequences. Of the roughly 400 genotyped donors, 70% to 90% were placed in the genetic ancestry cluster associated with self-reported Caucasian donors. The study aimed to test whether signatures of past pathogen exposure could be identified by cataloging public T cell receptors. The study profiled the T cell repertoires of hundreds of subjects by immunosequencing and related them to cytomegalovirus serostatus. A separate validation cohort of more than 100 different subjects was used in addition to the approximately 640-subject first cohort. The study combined high-throughput TCR immunosequencing, statistical association of individual TCRs with disease status, and machine learning to predict cytomegalovirus infection status. To study patterns of TCR occurrence, a later analysis re-analyzed previously published TCR beta repertoires from around 660 donors and added high-resolution HLA genotyping. In the later analysis, no new phenotypic data were used to find candidate immune exposures; instead, reliance was placed on TCR beta sequences and their occurrence across donors. An earlier analysis of some 500 of the donors used high-throughput TCR beta sequencing to judge whether each TCR beta V gene segment behaved as functional or pseudogenic. Donor age, sex, ethnicity and CMV serostatus were compiled alongside the repertoire data. Genome-wide SNP genotypes for about 65% of the roughly 700 donors were used in a later genetic analysis, which treated that subset as a discovery cohort. All discovery cohort repertoires had been generated using a single sequencing platform. Both class I and class II loci were covered by HLA typing, at four-digit resolution. Typing coverage differed by locus: A, B, C, DRB1 and DQB1 were typed in about 620-640 donors, DQA1 in approximately 520, DPA1 in 600 to 610, and DPB1 in approximately 450. Five DR-DQ haplotypes were handled as single units for association and clustering because linkage in the cohort was strong. Among some 410 genotyped donors of the cohort, an average of around 240,000 unique TCR beta nucleotide sequences were sequenced per donor, roughly 20% of them non-productive. Beyond this particular receptor, the publication reports: In the study, approximately 160 TCR beta chains were listed as associated with cytomegalovirus. Because the 87-base-pair reads could not distinguish some IMGT-functional V segments, including TRBV6-2 and TRBV6-3, those segments were excluded. Linkage disequilibrium might explain the correlated functional status among segregating V segments, but an unknown experimental factor could not be excluded. In vitro tests confirmed that a few of the cytomegalovirus-associated TCR beta chains recognize cytomegalovirus antigens. A later genetic analysis associated a missense DCLRE1C variant with V-gene and J-gene trimming of TCR beta chains, and an independent cohort replicated the association. Most TCR sequences were seen in very few donors, while some public TCRs were found in many individuals. Cytomegalovirus status was reported to be diagnosed by the classifier with high specificity and sensitivity in both the original and validation cohorts. Several of the top co-occurrence clusters appeared to be linked to parvovirus B19, influenza, CMV and Epstein-Barr virus, according to a later analysis. Because some donors lacked HLA typing at each locus, the association tests relied only on the typed subset. Immune exposure information for the cohort was limited to CMV serostatus. In a later analysis, the rate of TCR association differed among HLA loci, with DRB1 alleles having the most associated TCRs and HLA-C alleles having the fewest. Sequencing depth was assumed to be roughly uniform across donors in the presence/absence analyses, though that assumption may not hold. In a later analysis, HLA-associated TCR beta chains showed more clonal expansion and lower generation probabilities than non-associated chains that were equally common. A later analysis found that most CMV-associated TCR beta chains appeared HLA-restricted, with HLA associations seemingly driven largely by CMV exposure. When HLA alleles, especially DR and DQ, strongly co-occurred, TCR associations were difficult to assign to individual alleles. A later genetic analysis reported fewer N-insertions in productive TCRs among donors in an Asian-associated ancestry cluster than the approximately 670-donor mean. In an earlier analysis of 587 of the donors, most TCR beta V segments appeared in productive rearrangements about 87% or about 30% of the time, broadly matching IMGT annotations. It was suggested by the authors that the approach could potentially be generalized to other disease states and immunological phenotypes. A group of highly shared sequence variants was considered likely to be a technical artifact of the sequencing pipeline. A further reported finding was that TCR beta sequences accurately predicted the HLA-A and HLA-B alleles for most subjects in the first cohort. Specific HLA alleles were associated with over 15,000 TCR beta sequences at a false discovery rate of 0.05 in a later analysis. Because counts were too low, around 18 rarely observed V segments, including chromosome 9 orphons, were left out of the earlier analysis of some 640 of the donors. This cohort had only TCR beta chains sequenced, and the lack of alpha or paired-chain data limited which features could be detected.

Worth noting for this clone: Its antigen remains undetermined.

Libraries were built with the immunoSEQ multiplex PCR assay. For the multiplex PCR, a mixture combining 60 forward primers for TCR Vbeta segments and 13 reverse primers for TCR Jbeta segments was used. A multiplex PCR assay on genomic DNA amplified the CDR3 region of rearranged TCR beta genes. On the Illumina HiSeq System, the amplified TCR beta libraries were sequenced as 87-base-pair reads. The study's own analysis went as follows. A later analysis counted 65 million to 90 million unique TCR beta chains across the roughly 700 repertoires, and some 11 million of these chains were shared by at least two donors. Raw reads were error-corrected and collapsed into unique sequences with a nearest-neighbor algorithm that merged closely related sequences to remove PCR and sequencing errors. CDR3 sequences were aligned to IMGT reference sequences to assign V, D and J gene segments. For a sequence to be retained, at least a six-nucleotide match to both a V gene segment and a J gene segment was required. A rearrangement was called productive if the CDR3 had no stop codons and remained in frame with V and J, and every other rearrangement was called non-productive. Following IMGT convention, CDR3 was defined as the stretch from the second conserved V-encoded cysteine to the conserved J-encoded phenylalanine. The earlier analysis of 587 of the donors excluded sequences that lacked an unambiguous match to a single V gene segment. In an earlier analysis of 587 of the donors, V segments were called functional above 56.7% productive rearrangements and were called segregating when the between-donor standard deviation exceeded 5%. A statistical classification framework was developed to diagnose cytomegalovirus status using the catalog of TCR beta chain sequences. V and J gene assignment, in a later analysis, came from comparing TCR nucleotide sequences with IMGT/GENE-DB human TR gene sequences. A later analysis assigned CDR3 sequences and most-parsimonious VDJ recombination scenarios with the TCRdist pipeline. A later analysis defined each TCR beta chain by its CDR3 amino acid sequence plus V-gene family, and excluded reads lacking a unique V-gene family. A later analysis removed nearly 600 highly shared, low-generation-probability nucleotide sequences to deal with suspected cross-contamination and a sequencing artifact. In a later analysis, a clonal expansion index for each public chain was calculated from normalized within-repertoire ranks of inferred template counts. In a later analysis, generation probabilities were computed with a VDJ recombination model fitted to out-of-frame rearrangements, and the resulting probabilities were checked against IGoR. A later analysis scored TCR-TCR, TCR-HLA and TCR-CMV co-occurrence with hypergeometric tests, applying a repertoire-size bias correction to TCR pairs. A later analysis estimated false discovery rates by permuting HLA or CMV assignments 20 times. In a later analysis, co-occurring TCRs were grouped using DBSCAN, with TCRdist sequence similarity added in when clustering inside HLA-allele-positive subsets. Co-occurrence clustering excluded repertoires with fewer than 30,000 or more than 120,000 public chains, plus five with anomalous nucleotide sharing. In TCRdb, the immuneACCESS table is reduced to in-frame sequences with V and J assigned. These tables do not hold every clone; where another copy was compared, an unresolved V gene accounts for under half, and the others remain unexplained. The D gene and trimming were derived from the DNA, and the V and J assignments and clone size from that table. This specimen's table enumerates some 200,000 clones. Roughly 1.1% of the sample belongs to the ten largest clones.

Including cysteine and phenylalanine, the CDR3 has 16 amino acids. The entry retains the CDR3 DNA only, 48 bases that are in frame from base 1. CDR1 and CDR2, per the germline V gene, are LGHNA and YNFKEQ. V is pruned by 4 bases and J by 1 base, leaving 9 bases of the junction without a gene match. The cohort consisted of 666 healthy bone marrow donors. Cohort members were all nominally healthy when sampled, although unrecorded immune exposures were likely present. The donor tested CMV seropositive and was one of the 289 seropositive cohort members. Each donor provided a peripheral blood sample, and peripheral blood mononuclear cells were used for TCR beta sequencing. Genomic DNA was extracted from the blood cell samples with the Qiagen DNeasy Blood Extraction Kit.

Sequenced: PBMCs. Here the chain combines TRBV4-2 and TRBJ2-5; 7 bases in the middle match TRBD2. This clonotype was sampled from a girl aged 2 to 9 in good health and CMV-seropositive. CDR3 reads: CASSPSSGILQETQYF. The DNA sequence is as follows: TGTGCCAGCAGCCCATCTAGCGGAATACTCCAAGAGACCCAGTACTTC.